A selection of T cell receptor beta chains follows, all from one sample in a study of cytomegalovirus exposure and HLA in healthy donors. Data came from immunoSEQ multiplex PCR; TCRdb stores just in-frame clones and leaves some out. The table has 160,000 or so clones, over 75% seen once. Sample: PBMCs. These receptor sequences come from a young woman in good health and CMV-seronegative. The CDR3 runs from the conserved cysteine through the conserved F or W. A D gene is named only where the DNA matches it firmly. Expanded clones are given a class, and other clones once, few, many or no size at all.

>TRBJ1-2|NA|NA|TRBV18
TGTGCCAGCTCACCTCCGGCAGGGAACTATGGCTACACCTTC
CASSPPAGNYGYTF
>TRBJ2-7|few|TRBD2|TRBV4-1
TGCGCCAGCAGCCAAGAAGGAAGCGGGGGAACCTTATACGAGCAGTACTTC
CASSQEGSGGTLYEQYF
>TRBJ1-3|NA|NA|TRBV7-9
TGTGCCAGCAGCTTAGCGCCCGACAGTGCGGGAAACACCATATATTTT
CASSLAPDSAGNTIYF
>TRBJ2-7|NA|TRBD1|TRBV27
TGTGCCAGCAGTCCATCAACCGGGACAGCCTTGTACGAGCAGTACTTC
CASSPSTGTALYEQYF
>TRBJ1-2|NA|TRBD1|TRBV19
TGTGCCAGTAGTGCCGGGACAGGCGGCTACACCTTC
CASSAGTGGYTF
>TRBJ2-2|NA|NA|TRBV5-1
TGCGCCAGCAGCTACGGACAGGGGGAGCTGTTTTTT
CASSYGQGELFF
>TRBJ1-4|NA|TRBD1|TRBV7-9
TGTGCCAGCAGTACCGCGCAGGGGGTGAATGAAAAACTGTTTTTT
CASSTAQGVNEKLFF
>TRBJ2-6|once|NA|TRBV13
TGTGCCAGCAGCTCGAAAACCGGGACACACCGCTCTGGGGCCAACGTCCTGACTTTC
CASSSKTGTHRSGANVLTF
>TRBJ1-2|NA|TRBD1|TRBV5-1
TGCGCCAGCGGCACTACAGGGACAGGGGGCTACACCTTC
CASGTTGTGGYTF
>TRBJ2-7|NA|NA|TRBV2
TGTGCCAGCAGTGTACCGACTAGTGCGGTTTCGAGGTACGAGCAGTACTTC
CASSVPTSAVSRYEQYF
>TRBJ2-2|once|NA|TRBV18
TGTGCCAGCTCACCCCTCCTCCTAACCCAGGGGCACCCGAACACCGGGGAGCTGTTTTTT
CASSPLLLTQGHPNTGELFF
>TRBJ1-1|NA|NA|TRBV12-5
TGTGCTAGTGGTTTAGAGCCTAACACTGAAGCTTTCTTT
CASGLEPNTEAFF
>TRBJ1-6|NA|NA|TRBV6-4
TGTGCCAGCAGCGAGACAACGCTCGGTAATTCACCCCTCCACTTT
CASSETTLGNSPLHF
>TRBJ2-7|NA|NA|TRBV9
TGTGCCAGCAGCGAATTGGCAGGCGGGGAGCAGTACTTC
CASSELAGGEQYF
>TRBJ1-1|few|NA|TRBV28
TGTGCCAGCAACTCCCCCTCCGGGACTCAAGCTTTCTTT
CASNSPSGTQAFF
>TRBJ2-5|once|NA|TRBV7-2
TGTGCCAGCAGCTTATTAACAGGGGAGACCCAGTACTTC
CASSLLTGETQYF
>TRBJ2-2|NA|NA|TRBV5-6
TGTGCCAGCAGTTCCCTTGACAGGTTACCACCCGGGGAGCTGTTTTTT
CASSSLDRLPPGELFF
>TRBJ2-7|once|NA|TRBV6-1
TGTGCCAGCACTAAGCAGGGCATGATCTACGAGCAGTACTTC
CASTKQGMIYEQYF
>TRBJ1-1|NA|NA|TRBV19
TGTGCCAGTAGTATACGTTCGTACACTGAAGCTTTCTTT
CASSIRSYTEAFF
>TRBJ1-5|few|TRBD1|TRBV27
TGTGCCAGCAGTTTATCGGGGGGACAGGCTTATCAGCCCCAGCATTTT
CASSLSGGQAYQPQHF
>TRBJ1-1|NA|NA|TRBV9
TGTGCCAGCAGCGTAGATGAGGCGGTGAACACTGAAGCTTTCTTT
CASSVDEAVNTEAFF
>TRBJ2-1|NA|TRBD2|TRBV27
TGTGCCTCCGAGGCGGGGGGGCTGGGTAATGAGCAGTTCTTC
CASEAGGLGNEQFF
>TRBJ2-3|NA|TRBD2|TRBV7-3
TGTGCCAGCAGCTTAAATCCAGCGGGGGCTACAGATACGCAGTATTTT
CASSLNPAGATDTQYF
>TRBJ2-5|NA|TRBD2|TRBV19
TGTGCCAGTAGTAAAGCGGGGACCCGGAAGACCCAGTACTTC
CASSKAGTRKTQYF
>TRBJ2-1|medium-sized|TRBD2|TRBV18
TGTGCCAGCTCACCAACTAGCGGGGGCCTCAATGAGCAGTTCTTC
CASSPTSGGLNEQFF
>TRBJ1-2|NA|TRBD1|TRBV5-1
TGCGCCAGCGGCGGGACAGGGGTTGGCTACACCTTC
CASGGTGVGYTF
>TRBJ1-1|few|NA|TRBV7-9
TGTGCCAGCAGCCCCCCGGTAGACACTGAAGCTTTCTTT
CASSPPVDTEAFF
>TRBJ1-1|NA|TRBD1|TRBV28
TGTGCCAGCAGTTTCATCCGACAGGGCGAGAACACTGAAGCTTTCTTT
CASSFIRQGENTEAFF
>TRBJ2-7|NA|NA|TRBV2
TGTGCCAGCAGTGAAGCGCTTTCGGGCTCCTACGAGCAGTACTTC
CASSEALSGSYEQYF
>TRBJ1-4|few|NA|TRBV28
TGTGCCAGCAAACGGACCTGGGGAGATGAAAAACTGTTTTTT
CASKRTWGDEKLFF
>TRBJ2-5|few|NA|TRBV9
TGTGCCAGCAGCGTAGTGGGGGGACAAGAGACCCAGTACTTC
CASSVVGGQETQYF
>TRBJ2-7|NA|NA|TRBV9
TGTGCCAGCAGCGTAGCCGGGGGGCCCTCCTACGAGCAGTACTTC
CASSVAGGPSYEQYF
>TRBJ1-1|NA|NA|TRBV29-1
TGCAGCGTTGGGAGGTTCCAAGAAGCTTTCTTT
CSVGRFQEAFF
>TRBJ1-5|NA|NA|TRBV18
TGTGCCAGCTCACCACAGGGGAGCAATCAGCCCCAGCATTTT
CASSPQGSNQPQHF
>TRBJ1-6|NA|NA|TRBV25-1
TGTGCCAGCAATCTTGCCGGGACACGAGGAACTAGGACACCCCTCCACTTT
CASNLAGTRGTRTPLHF
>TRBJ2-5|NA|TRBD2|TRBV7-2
TGTGCCAGCAGCTTAGGGACTAGCGGGGGGGCTGCACATCAGGAGACCCAGTACTTC
CASSLGTSGGAAHQETQYF
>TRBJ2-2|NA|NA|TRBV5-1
TGCGCCAGCAGCTTGGTAGGGACTTTGAACACCGGGGAGCTGTTTTTT
CASSLVGTLNTGELFF